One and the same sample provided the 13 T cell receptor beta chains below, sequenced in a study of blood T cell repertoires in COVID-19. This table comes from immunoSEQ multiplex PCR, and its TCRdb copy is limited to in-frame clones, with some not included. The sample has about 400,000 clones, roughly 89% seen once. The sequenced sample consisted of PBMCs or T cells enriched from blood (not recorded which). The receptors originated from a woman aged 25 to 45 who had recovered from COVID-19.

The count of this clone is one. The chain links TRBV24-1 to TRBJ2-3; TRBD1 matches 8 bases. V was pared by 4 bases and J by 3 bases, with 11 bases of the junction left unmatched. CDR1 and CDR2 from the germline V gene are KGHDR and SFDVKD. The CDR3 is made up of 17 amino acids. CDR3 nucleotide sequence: TGTGCCACCAGTGACCCCATACAGGGGACAGGAACAGATACGCAGTATTTT. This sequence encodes CATSDPIQGTGTDTQYF.

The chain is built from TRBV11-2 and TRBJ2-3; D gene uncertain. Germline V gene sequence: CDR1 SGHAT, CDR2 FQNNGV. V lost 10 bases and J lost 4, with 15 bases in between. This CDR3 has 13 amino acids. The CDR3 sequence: CATSPESADTQYF. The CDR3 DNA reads TGTGCCACCTCCCCGGAGTCGGCAGATACGCAGTATTTT.

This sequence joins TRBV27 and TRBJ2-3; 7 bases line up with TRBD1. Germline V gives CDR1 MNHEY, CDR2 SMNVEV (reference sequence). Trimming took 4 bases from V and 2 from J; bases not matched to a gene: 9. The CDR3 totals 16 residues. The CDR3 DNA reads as TGTGCCAGCAGTTCCCGAGGGACAGAGCTCACAGATACGCAGTATTTT. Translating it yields CASSSRGTELTDTQYF.

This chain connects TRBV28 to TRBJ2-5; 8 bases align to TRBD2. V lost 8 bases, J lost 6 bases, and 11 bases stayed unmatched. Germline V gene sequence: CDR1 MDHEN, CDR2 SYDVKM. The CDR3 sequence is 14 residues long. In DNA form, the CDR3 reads TGTGCCAGCCAACCCGGGGGGGGCGGGAAGACCCAGTACTTC. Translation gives CASQPGGGGKTQYF.

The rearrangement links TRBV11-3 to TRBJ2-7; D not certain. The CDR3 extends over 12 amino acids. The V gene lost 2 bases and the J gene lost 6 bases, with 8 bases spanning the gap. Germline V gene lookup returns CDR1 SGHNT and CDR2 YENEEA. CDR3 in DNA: TGTGCCAGCAGCTTAAGAGGTGGCGAGCAGTACTTC. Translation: CASSLRGGEQYF.

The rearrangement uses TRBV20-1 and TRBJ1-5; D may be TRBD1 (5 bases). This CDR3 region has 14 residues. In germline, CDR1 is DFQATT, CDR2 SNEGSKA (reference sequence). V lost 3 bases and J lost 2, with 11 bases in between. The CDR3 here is CSASRGSGNQPQHF. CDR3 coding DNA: TGCAGTGCTAGTAGGGGTTCGGGCAATCAGCCCCAGCATTTT.

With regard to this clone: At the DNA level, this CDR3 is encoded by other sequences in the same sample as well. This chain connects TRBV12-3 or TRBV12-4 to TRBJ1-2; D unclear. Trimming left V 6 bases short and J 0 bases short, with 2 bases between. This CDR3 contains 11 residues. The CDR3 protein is CASSSNYGYTF. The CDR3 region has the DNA TGTGCCAGCAGCTCTAACTATGGCTACACCTTC.

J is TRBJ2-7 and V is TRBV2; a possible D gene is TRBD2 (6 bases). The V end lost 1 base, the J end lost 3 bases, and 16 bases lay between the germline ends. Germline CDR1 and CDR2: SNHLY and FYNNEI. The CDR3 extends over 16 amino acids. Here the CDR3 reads CASSEVGRPLSYEQYF. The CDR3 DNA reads TGTGCCAGCAGTGAAGTTGGGAGGCCCTTAAGCTACGAGCAGTACTTC.

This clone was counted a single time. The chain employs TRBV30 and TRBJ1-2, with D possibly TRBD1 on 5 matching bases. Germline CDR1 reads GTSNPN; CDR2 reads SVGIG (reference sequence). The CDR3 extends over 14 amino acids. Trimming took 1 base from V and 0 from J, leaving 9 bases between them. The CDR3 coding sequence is TGTGCCTGGAGTGCAGACAGCACTAACTATGGCTACACCTTC. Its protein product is CAWSADSTNYGYTF.

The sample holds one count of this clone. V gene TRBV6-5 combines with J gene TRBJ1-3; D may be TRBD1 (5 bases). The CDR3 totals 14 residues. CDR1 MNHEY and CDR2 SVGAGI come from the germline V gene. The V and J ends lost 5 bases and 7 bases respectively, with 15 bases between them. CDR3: CASSRPGLPNTIYF. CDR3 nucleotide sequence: TGTGCCAGCAGTAGGCCGGGACTCCCCAACACCATATATTTT.

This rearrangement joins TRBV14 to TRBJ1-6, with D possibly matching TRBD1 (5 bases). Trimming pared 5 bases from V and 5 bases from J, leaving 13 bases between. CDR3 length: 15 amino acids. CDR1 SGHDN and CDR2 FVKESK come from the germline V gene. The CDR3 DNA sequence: TGTGCCAGCAGCTATAGGACACGGAATAATTCACCCCTCCACTTT. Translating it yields CASSYRTRNNSPLHF.

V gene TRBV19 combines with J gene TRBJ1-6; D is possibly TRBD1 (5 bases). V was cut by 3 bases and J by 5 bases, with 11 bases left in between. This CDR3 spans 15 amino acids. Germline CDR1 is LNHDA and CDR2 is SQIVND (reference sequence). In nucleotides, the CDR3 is TGTGCCAGTAGTATGGGGGGACTACATAATTCACCCCTCCACTTT. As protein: CASSMGGLHNSPLHF.

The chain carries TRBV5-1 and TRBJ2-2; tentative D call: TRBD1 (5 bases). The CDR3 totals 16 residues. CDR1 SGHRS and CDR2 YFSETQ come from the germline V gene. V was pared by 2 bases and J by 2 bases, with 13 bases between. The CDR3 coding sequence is TGCGCCAGCAGCTTATCACAGGCCTCCAACACCGGGGAGCTGTTTTTT. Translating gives CASSLSQASNTGELFF.